These T cell receptor beta chains were read from a single sample in a study of blood T cell repertoires in COVID-19. TCRdb's copy holds only in-frame clones and misses some; the assay was immunoSEQ multiplex PCR. Among 150,000 to 200,000 clones listed, 70% to 90% were seen once. Sequences were obtained from peripheral blood. The receptors here all came from a man younger than 35 with acute or convalescent COVID-19. Both conserved end residues are part of each CDR3. Fields, in order: J gene, clone size, V gene, CDR3 protein. Some rows have no size entry. The others give once, few or many, or a class for an expanded clone.

j_gene: TRBJ2-1; abundance: NA; v_gene: TRBV4-2; CDR3aa: CASSQGGLAGASRSYNEQFF
j_gene: TRBJ1-1; abundance: NA; v_gene: TRBV19; CDR3aa: CASSIGPRGLGTEAFF
j_gene: TRBJ1-3; abundance: NA; v_gene: TRBV11-2; CDR3aa: CASSLATTGTISGNTIYF
j_gene: TRBJ2-2; abundance: NA; v_gene: TRBV5-6; CDR3aa: CASSPGTDNTGELFF
j_gene: TRBJ1-1; abundance: few; v_gene: TRBV10-2; CDR3aa: CASSGGGNTEAFF
j_gene: TRBJ2-4; abundance: NA; v_gene: TRBV5-1; CDR3aa: CASSFGYQTGKAKNIQYF
j_gene: TRBJ1-1; abundance: NA; v_gene: TRBV11-2; CDR3aa: CASSPGQGNTEAFF
j_gene: TRBJ1-5; abundance: once; v_gene: TRBV19; CDR3aa: CASSRAGQGSWQPQHF
j_gene: TRBJ1-2; abundance: NA; v_gene: TRBV10-3; CDR3aa: CAISGFPREIPYTF
j_gene: TRBJ1-5; abundance: NA; v_gene: TRBV23-1; CDR3aa: CASSQIRQGEGNQPQHF
j_gene: TRBJ1-2; abundance: NA; v_gene: TRBV19; CDR3aa: CASRVPGQGLRGYTF
j_gene: TRBJ1-2; abundance: NA; v_gene: TRBV5-8; CDR3aa: CASRKEGAGNYGYTF
j_gene: TRBJ1-1; abundance: once; v_gene: TRBV20-1; CDR3aa: CSASGGLNTEAFF
j_gene: TRBJ2-2; abundance: NA; v_gene: TRBV12-3/TRBV12-4; CDR3aa: CAMGRGYTGELFF
j_gene: TRBJ1-5; abundance: once; v_gene: TRBV3-1/TRBV3-2; CDR3aa: CASSHGARQPQHF
j_gene: TRBJ1-1; abundance: NA; v_gene: TRBV19; CDR3aa: CASMFRLNTEAFF
j_gene: TRBJ1-5; abundance: NA; v_gene: TRBV3-1/TRBV3-2; CDR3aa: CASSPGTVGNQPQHF
j_gene: TRBJ1-5; abundance: NA; v_gene: TRBV28; CDR3aa: CASSATGGRVHNQPQHF
j_gene: TRBJ1-5; abundance: NA; v_gene: TRBV2; CDR3aa: CASSEYGGGAAQPQHF
j_gene: TRBJ1-3; abundance: NA; v_gene: TRBV30; CDR3aa: CAWSAQGLSGNTIYF
j_gene: TRBJ2-1; abundance: NA; v_gene: TRBV18; CDR3aa: CASSPPGLYNEQFF
j_gene: TRBJ1-1; abundance: once; v_gene: TRBV4-1; CDR3aa: CASSPHAGDAFF
j_gene: TRBJ1-6; abundance: NA; v_gene: TRBV6-5; CDR3aa: CASSTRQGRNSPLHF
j_gene: TRBJ1-3; abundance: NA; v_gene: TRBV9; CDR3aa: CASSVGASREGNTIYF
j_gene: TRBJ1-2; abundance: NA; v_gene: TRBV6-5; CDR3aa: CASSYSRDYGYTF
j_gene: TRBJ1-5; abundance: NA; v_gene: TRBV6-6; CDR3aa: CASSYDRGLGQPQHF
j_gene: TRBJ2-5; abundance: once; v_gene: TRBV5-1; CDR3aa: CASSAGTGVQETQYF
j_gene: TRBJ2-5; abundance: NA; v_gene: TRBV18; CDR3aa: CASSPERGGSQTQYF
j_gene: TRBJ1-6; abundance: NA; v_gene: TRBV28; CDR3aa: CASSPYSGSSYNSPLHF
j_gene: TRBJ2-1; abundance: once; v_gene: TRBV18; CDR3aa: CASSPLAGTYNEQFF
j_gene: TRBJ1-1; abundance: few; v_gene: TRBV25-1; CDR3aa: CASSGVTNTEAFF
j_gene: TRBJ1-1; abundance: NA; v_gene: TRBV6-5; CDR3aa: CASSITVNTEAFF
j_gene: TRBJ1-6; abundance: NA; v_gene: TRBV15; CDR3aa: CATSRDSGSPLHF
j_gene: TRBJ2-2; abundance: NA; v_gene: TRBV28; CDR3aa: CASSLHGGTGELFF
j_gene: TRBJ2-3; abundance: NA; v_gene: TRBV7-9; CDR3aa: CASSLAGGLADTQYF
j_gene: TRBJ2-1; abundance: NA; v_gene: TRBV6-5; CDR3aa: CASSYFSGFIEQFF
j_gene: TRBJ2-7; abundance: NA; v_gene: TRBV7-2; CDR3aa: CASSPTGVPYYEQYF
j_gene: TRBJ2-5; abundance: NA; v_gene: TRBV2; CDR3aa: CASREGQNQETQYF
j_gene: TRBJ2-2; abundance: NA; v_gene: TRBV9; CDR3aa: CASSQDTGELFF
j_gene: TRBJ1-2; abundance: NA; v_gene: TRBV3-1/TRBV3-2; CDR3aa: CASSQTGTANYGYTF
j_gene: TRBJ1-2; abundance: NA; v_gene: TRBV6-1; CDR3aa: CASSESGGYGYTF
j_gene: TRBJ1-2; abundance: NA; v_gene: TRBV6-5; CDR3aa: CASSYSGVGYGYTF
j_gene: TRBJ2-5; abundance: NA; v_gene: TRBV28; CDR3aa: CASSSGTSVYQETQYF
j_gene: TRBJ1-1; abundance: NA; v_gene: TRBV6-6; CDR3aa: CASSPRRTVNTEAFF
j_gene: TRBJ2-7; abundance: NA; v_gene: TRBV30; CDR3aa: CAWSVDRAAYEQYF
j_gene: TRBJ1-1; abundance: NA; v_gene: TRBV9; CDR3aa: CASSVDRGPFMNTEAFF
j_gene: TRBJ2-4; abundance: NA; v_gene: TRBV10-2; CDR3aa: CASSGTGQREAAKNIQYF
j_gene: TRBJ2-3; abundance: NA; v_gene: TRBV14; CDR3aa: CASSQEEGSRGTQYF
j_gene: TRBJ2-1; abundance: NA; v_gene: TRBV2; CDR3aa: CASRQGADYNEQFF
j_gene: TRBJ2-3; abundance: NA; v_gene: TRBV5-4; CDR3aa: CASRRAQTSGGIDTQYF
j_gene: TRBJ2-7; abundance: once; v_gene: TRBV7-9; CDR3aa: CASSPGTGYEQYF
j_gene: TRBJ1-2; abundance: NA; v_gene: TRBV7-9; CDR3aa: CASSTQGVGYGYTF
j_gene: TRBJ2-7; abundance: NA; v_gene: TRBV7-9; CDR3aa: CASSFDRVSYEQYF